This T cell receptor beta chain came from a study of molecular identifiers for immune sequencing clone quantification. Study overall: Five aliquots were made in replicates from the RNA of approximately 20,000 or 98,000 naive CD8 cells, and four were sequenced.

Study observations and caveats: Clones above 20 RNA copies contained over 98% of effector molecules but under 1% of naive ones.

Naive CD8 T cells were picked out by sorting for CD8+CD4-CCR7+CD45RA+. From germline, CDR1 is MNHEY and CDR2 SMNVEV (reference sequence). The V gene end was trimmed by 1 base and the J gene end by 4 bases; junction bases not matched to a gene: 1. The CDR3 runs to 13 residues. This clonotype was detected many times. Its antigen is not known. For bulk TCR libraries, previously described methods and listed TCR primers were used. One entry per CDR3 protein results from TCRdb running MiXCR on the PCR reads. This table holds more than 9,500 distinct CDR3 sequences, about 17% found once. Sample: naive CD8+ T cells from blood, with Jurkat cell RNA spiked in. Subset denoted: FACS-sorted CD8+CD4-CCR7+CD45RA+ naive T cells. This clonotype originated in a human donor in good health. Some libraries in this study had Jurkat cell RNA spiked in. The rearrangement joins TRBV27 to TRBJ2-7; 7 bases are shared with TRBD1. CDR3 residues: CASSLLTGYEQYF. CDR3 DNA: TGTGCCAGCAGTTTATTGACAGGGTACGAGCAGTACTTC.